This is a list of T cell receptor beta chains from one sample in a study of CD8 T cells in ankylosing spondylitis. Each CDR3 protein gets one entry after TCRdb re-called the 5' RACE reads with MiXCR. The table has around 340,000 distinct CDR3 sequences, 20% seen once. The sequencing sample was made of blood, either unsorted or a sorted T cell fraction (not recorded which). The receptors originated from a male donor with ankylosing spondylitis or in good health (not recorded which). Each CDR3 is given with its conserved first and last residue. D genes are given only for firm matches. Clone size is not always given. Where it is, it says once, few, many or a class for expanded clones.

J: TRBJ2-5; size: NA; D: TRBD2; V: TRBV7-9; DNA: TGTGCCAGCAGACCCTCCCTTCCCGACGGGGGAGGGGAGACCCAGTACTTC; CDR3: CASRPSLPDGGGETQYF
J: TRBJ1-1; size: few; D: NA; V: TRBV24-1; DNA: TGTGCCACCAGCCGCGAAGACACTGAAGCTTTCTTT; CDR3: CATSREDTEAFF
J: TRBJ2-2; size: few; D: NA; V: TRBV15; DNA: TGTGCCACCAGCAGAGCGGAACAGAACACCGGGGAGCTGTTTTTT; CDR3: CATSRAEQNTGELFF
J: TRBJ2-3; size: few; D: TRBD2; V: TRBV29-1; DNA: TGCAGCGTTGAAGGGGAGCGGGGGGCCACAGATACGCAGTATTTT; CDR3: CSVEGERGATDTQYF
J: TRBJ2-7; size: NA; D: TRBD2; V: TRBV6-1; DNA: TGTGCCAGCAGTGAAGTAAGCCAGCGGGGGTCAACCTACGAGCAGTACTTC; CDR3: CASSEVSQRGSTYEQYF
J: TRBJ2-7; size: few; D: NA; V: TRBV6-5; DNA: TGTGCCAGCAGTTACTCTTGGACAGAGACCTACGAGCAGTACTTC; CDR3: CASSYSWTETYEQYF
J: TRBJ2-7; size: few; D: NA; V: TRBV6-1; DNA: TGTGCCAGCAGTGCCCGACAGTTATCCTACGAGCAGTACTTC; CDR3: CASSARQLSYEQYF
J: TRBJ2-1; size: NA; D: NA; V: TRBV4-1; DNA: TGCGCCAGCAGCCAAGGGGCGGTTGGGATCAATGAGCAGTTCTTC; CDR3: CASSQGAVGINEQFF
J: TRBJ1-5; size: NA; D: NA; V: TRBV15; DNA: TGTGCCACCAGCAGAGATCGAGGGGCCCGGCCCCAGCATTTT; CDR3: CATSRDRGARPQHF
J: TRBJ2-1; size: few; D: TRBD2; V: TRBV6-1; DNA: TGTGCCAGCAGCCTGGGACTAGAACCCTACAATGAGCAGTTCTTC; CDR3: CASSLGLEPYNEQFF
J: TRBJ2-4; size: NA; D: TRBD2; V: TRBV5-6; DNA: TGTGCCAGCAGGGGCGGGGGGCCCCGCATTCAGTACTTC; CDR3: CASRGGGPRIQYF
J: TRBJ2-1; size: many; D: NA; V: TRBV24-1; DNA: TGTGCCACCAGTGATCCCCCCAGCGGAAACAATGAGCAGTTCTTC; CDR3: CATSDPPSGNNEQFF
J: TRBJ2-7; size: NA; D: NA; V: TRBV27; DNA: TGTGCCAGCAGTTCCCGGGTTGAAGACTACGAGCAGTACTTC; CDR3: CASSSRVEDYEQYF
J: TRBJ2-7; size: NA; D: NA; V: TRBV7-8; DNA: TGTGCCAGCAGCTATCCCGGAGCCCAAGATAAGGAGCAGTACTTC; CDR3: CASSYPGAQDKEQYF
J: TRBJ2-5; size: few; D: NA; V: TRBV3-1; DNA: TGTGCCAGCAGCCCGGGCCCACGCCCAGAGACCCAGTACTTC; CDR3: CASSPGPRPETQYF
J: TRBJ2-3; size: NA; D: NA; V: TRBV6-1; DNA: TGTGCCAGCCTGTGGAGATCGGACCCAGATACGCAGTATTTT; CDR3: CASLWRSDPDTQYF
J: TRBJ2-1; size: NA; D: NA; V: TRBV7-9; DNA: TGTGCCAGCAGCCCGGCGGCAGACCCGGGGCAGTTCTTC; CDR3: CASSPAADPGQFF
J: TRBJ2-1; size: NA; D: NA; V: TRBV5-1; DNA: TGCGCCAGCAGCTTGGGTCTTACAGATTGGAGGGATGAGCAGTTCTTC; CDR3: CASSLGLTDWRDEQFF
J: TRBJ2-5; size: NA; D: NA; V: TRBV9; DNA: TGTGCCAGCAGCGTAGAGCCAGGGACGGAGACCCAGTACTTC; CDR3: CASSVEPGTETQYF